This record looks at one T cell receptor beta chain sequence and its context. Its antigen is still unknown. V was shortened by 6 bases and J by 6 bases, with 11 bases between the two germline ends. The CDR3 covers 13 residues. Germline CDR1 and CDR2: MGHDK and SYGVNS. Quantitative 5'-RACE with molecular barcodes produced the TCR beta libraries. TCRdb redid the calling of the 5' RACE reads with MiXCR, one entry per CDR3 protein. Of 200,000 to 250,000 distinct CDR3 sequences detected, 8.2% appear once; the ten largest clones hold more than 4.5%. This entry belongs to a study of CD8 T cells in ankylosing spondylitis. Notes on the study in general: The clones that were linked to disease were reported to be significantly enriched in matched synovial fluid samples from ankylosing spondylitis patients. The authors found the disease-linked clones to be CD8+ and relatively rare in peripheral blood. A motif of seven or eight highly homologous TCR beta variants was seen as apparently characteristic of ankylosing spondylitis blood.

The source is a female donor with ankylosing spondylitis or in good health (not recorded which). The J gene is TRBJ1-4, the V gene TRBV25-1; D uncertain. The sample was blood, either unsorted or a sorted T cell fraction (not recorded which). The CDR3 coding sequence is TGTGCCAGCAGAGGCAGAAACCATGAAAAACTGTTTTTT. Amino acid sequence: CASRGRNHEKLFF.